The rows below give T cell receptor beta chains drawn from one sample of a study of naive and memory T cell subsets. MiXCR was run by TCRdb on the UMI-ligation and nested PCR reads, yielding one entry per CDR3 protein. The repertoire holds around 110,000 distinct CDR3 sequences, with roughly 32% as singletons. Sequences were obtained from central memory CD4+ T cells from blood. These receptors originate from a human donor in good health. Both conserved end residues are part of each CDR3. D genes are given only for firm matches. Only some rows state a clone size, as once, few, many or a class for expanded clones.

j_call v_call d_call clone_size cdr3_nt cdr3_aa
TRBJ2-5 TRBV29-1 TRBD2 many TGCAGCGCATCACTAGCGGTACAAGAGACCCAGTACTTC CSASLAVQETQYF
TRBJ2-7 TRBV3-1 - few TGTGCCAGCAGCATACATGGCTACGAGCAGTACTTC CASSIHGYEQYF
TRBJ1-2 TRBV6-6 - - TGTGCCAGCAGCCTCCTCCCAAGGACGCTCTATGGCTACACCTTC CASSLLPRTLYGYTF
TRBJ2-7 TRBV6-6 - - TGTGCCAGCAGTAATTCCGCCTACGAGCAGTACTTC CASSNSAYEQYF
TRBJ2-5 TRBV14 - few TGTGCCAGCAGCCTTGACGGACCCTCGGGCCAGTACTTC CASSLDGPSGQYF
TRBJ2-7 TRBV12-3/TRBV12-4 - - TGTGCCAGCAGTTTAGGAGGAGTTTCAACCTACGAGCAGTACTTC CASSLGGVSTYEQYF
TRBJ2-7 TRBV3-2 - once TGTGCCAGCAGCCAAGACATCCCCGGTCGTAGCTCTTATTACGAGCAGTACTTC CASSQDIPGRSSYYEQYF
TRBJ1-5 TRBV28 - - TGTGCCAGCAGTAGCGCGGGGATAAACAATCAGCCCCAGCATTTT CASSSAGINNQPQHF
TRBJ2-2 TRBV6-1 - - TGTGCCAGTTCGTCGGGGGGCAACACCGGGGAGCTGTTTTTT CASSSGGNTGELFF
TRBJ1-1 TRBV5-1 - once TGCGCCAGCAGCCAAGTCGGAAGGGGCCTAACTGAAGCTTTCTTT CASSQVGRGLTEAFF
TRBJ2-3 TRBV28 - few TGTGCCAGCAGTCGAGACAGAAGTGGCACAGATACGCAGTATTTT CASSRDRSGTDTQYF
TRBJ2-1 TRBV30 TRBD2 - TGTGCCTGCCAACGGGGACTAGGGTTTATCAATGAGCAGTTCTTC CACQRGLGFINEQFF
TRBJ2-2 TRBV28 TRBD1 - TGTGCCAGCAGTTTAAGTAGGGGGCGTACGGTCGGGGAGCTGTTTTTT CASSLSRGRTVGELFF
TRBJ1-2 TRBV28 - few TGTGCCAGCAGCGAAAGTCTTCCTAGCTATGGCTACACCTTC CASSESLPSYGYTF
TRBJ1-4 TRBV29-1 - - TGCAGCGTCGGAATTCCTGCAACTAATGAAAAACTGTTTTTT CSVGIPATNEKLFF
TRBJ2-7 TRBV4-1 TRBD2 many TGCGCCAGCAGCCAGACTAGCGGGAGGGAAAACTACGAGCAGTACTTC CASSQTSGRENYEQYF
TRBJ1-1 TRBV7-9 - - TGTGCCAGCAGCCTCCAAGGCCCTGAAGCTTTCTTT CASSLQGPEAFF
TRBJ1-1 TRBV6-1 - many TGTGCCAGCCGATTACACCTGAACACTGAAGCTTTCTTT CASRLHLNTEAFF
TRBJ2-7 TRBV6-2/TRBV6-3 - few TGTGCCAGCATCCACCCCGAGGGCTACGAGCAGTACTTC CASIHPEGYEQYF
TRBJ2-3 TRBV20-1 - few TGCAGTGCTACCGACAGTTTATCTAGCACAGATACGCAGTATTTT CSATDSLSSTDTQYF
TRBJ2-3 TRBV6-1 - - TGTGCCAGCAGCTCTAGCAGAAACACAGATACGCAGTATTTT CASSSSRNTDTQYF
TRBJ1-6 TRBV6-5 - - TGTGCCAGCAGATACATCCGGGACATAAATAATTCACCCCTCCACTTT CASRYIRDINNSPLHF
TRBJ2-7 TRBV28 TRBD1 few TGTGCCAGCAACGACAGGGCTGGGCAGTACTTC CASNDRAGQYF
TRBJ1-1 TRBV27 TRBD1 - TGTGCCAGCAGTCTCGGACAGGGGGCTGGTATCACTGAAGCTTTCTTT CASSLGQGAGITEAFF
TRBJ1-1 TRBV10-3 TRBD1 few TGTGCCATCAGTGACATCCCGGGACAGGGAAGGAACACTGAAGCTTTCTTT CAISDIPGQGRNTEAFF
TRBJ2-2 TRBV12-3/TRBV12-4 TRBD2 - TGTGCCAGCAGTTTAATAGGCGGGAGGTCGAACACCGGGGAGCTGTTTTTT CASSLIGGRSNTGELFF
TRBJ2-6 TRBV28 - few TGTGCCAGCAGTCAAAAGAGCTCTGGGGCCAACGTCCTGACTTTC CASSQKSSGANVLTF
TRBJ1-2 TRBV7-9 TRBD1 few TGTGCCAGCAGCCGGACAGGGAAGGAATATGGCTACACCTTC CASSRTGKEYGYTF
TRBJ2-1 TRBV18 TRBD1 few TGTGCCAGCTCACCAGAGACAGGGTACTCCTACAATGAGCAGTTCTTC CASSPETGYSYNEQFF
TRBJ1-5 TRBV12-3/TRBV12-4 - few TGTGCCAGCACGACACAGGGCGCAGGCGCTCTACGTCAGCCCCAGCATTTT CASTTQGAGALRQPQHF
TRBJ2-1 TRBV9 - many TGTGCCAGCAGCGCGTCCGTTGCGGCCAGGGATGAGCAGTTCTTC CASSASVAARDEQFF
TRBJ2-1 TRBV14 - - TGTGCCAGCAGCCAAGAATTGGGGGACTCGAAGTTCTTC CASSQELGDSKFF
TRBJ2-7 TRBV20-1 TRBD1 once TGCAGTGCCCAATGGGGGACAGGGGCTACCTACGAGCAGTACTTC CSAQWGTGATYEQYF
TRBJ1-5 TRBV6-2/TRBV6-3 TRBD1 - TGTGCCAGCAGTTCTCTTGGGACAGGGTGGTTGGTACAGCCCCAGCATTTT CASSSLGTGWLVQPQHF
TRBJ2-3 TRBV25-1 TRBD2 - TGTGCCAGCAGTAACTCCTGGACTAGCGGGGCCCCAGATACGCAGTATTTT CASSNSWTSGAPDTQYF
TRBJ2-7 TRBV6-5 TRBD1 - TGTGCCAGCACCAGATACCAGGGGGCCTACGAGCAGTACTTC CASTRYQGAYEQYF
TRBJ1-2 TRBV12-3/TRBV12-4 - few TGTGCCAGCAGTTTAAGTTGGAACTATGGCTACACCTTC CASSLSWNYGYTF
TRBJ1-2 TRBV28 - - TGTGCCAGCAGTTTAAAGGCCCTCCATGGCTACACCTTC CASSLKALHGYTF
TRBJ2-3 TRBV29-1 TRBD2 once TGCAGCGTTGAGCTGGGACTAGACCCAGATACGCAGTATTTT CSVELGLDPDTQYF
TRBJ1-1 TRBV7-8 - - TGTGCCAGCAGCCCCAGATCGCTGATGAACACTGAAGCTTTCTTT CASSPRSLMNTEAFF
TRBJ2-6 TRBV4-3 - - TGCGCCAGCAGCCAAGTATCTGGGGCCAACGTCCTGACTTTC CASSQVSGANVLTF
TRBJ1-1 TRBV29-1 - - TGCAGCGTGACCTACCGATTTGAAGCTTTCTTT CSVTYRFEAFF
TRBJ2-7 TRBV29-1 TRBD2 many TGCAGCGTTCTGACTAGCGGGTCCTCCTACGAGCAGTACTTC CSVLTSGSSYEQYF
TRBJ2-7 TRBV28 TRBD2 - TGTGCCAGCGGCGGCGGCGGGAGCTCCTACGAGCAGTACTTC CASGGGGSSYEQYF
TRBJ2-1 TRBV7-9 - few TGTGCCAGCAGCCATAGGGTAGGCGAGGGAATCAATGAGCAGTTCTTC CASSHRVGEGINEQFF
TRBJ2-4 TRBV19 - many TGTGCCAGTACCCAAGGCAGACAACCTGCCAAAAACATTCAGTACTTC CASTQGRQPAKNIQYF
TRBJ1-2 TRBV11-2 - - TGTGCCAGCAGCTTAGCTCGAGGCTACACCTTC CASSLARGYTF
TRBJ2-5 TRBV20-1 - - TGCAGTACAAGGGGGGGGGCCAGTAGTGGGACCCAGTACTTC CSTRGGASSGTQYF
TRBJ2-4 TRBV5-1 - once TGCGCCAGCAGCTTGGAGCCCGGGAGATCAGTAGGCAAAAACATTCAGTACTTC CASSLEPGRSVGKNIQYF
TRBJ2-1 TRBV11-2 TRBD1 - TGTGCCAGCAGCCTAGGAGTACAGGGGACCGCCAATGAGCAGTTCTTC CASSLGVQGTANEQFF
TRBJ2-1 TRBV5-1 - - TGCGCCAGCAGCGCGGAAGGAGTAACCTACAATGAGCAGTTCTTC CASSAEGVTYNEQFF
TRBJ1-2 TRBV28 - few TGTGCCAGCAGTTTATCCCAGGGAAGCTACTATGGCTACACCTTC CASSLSQGSYYGYTF
TRBJ2-1 TRBV6-1 TRBD2 few TGTGCCAGCAGTGTTCGGCCAGCGGGAGGAACATACAATGAGCAGTTCTTC CASSVRPAGGTYNEQFF